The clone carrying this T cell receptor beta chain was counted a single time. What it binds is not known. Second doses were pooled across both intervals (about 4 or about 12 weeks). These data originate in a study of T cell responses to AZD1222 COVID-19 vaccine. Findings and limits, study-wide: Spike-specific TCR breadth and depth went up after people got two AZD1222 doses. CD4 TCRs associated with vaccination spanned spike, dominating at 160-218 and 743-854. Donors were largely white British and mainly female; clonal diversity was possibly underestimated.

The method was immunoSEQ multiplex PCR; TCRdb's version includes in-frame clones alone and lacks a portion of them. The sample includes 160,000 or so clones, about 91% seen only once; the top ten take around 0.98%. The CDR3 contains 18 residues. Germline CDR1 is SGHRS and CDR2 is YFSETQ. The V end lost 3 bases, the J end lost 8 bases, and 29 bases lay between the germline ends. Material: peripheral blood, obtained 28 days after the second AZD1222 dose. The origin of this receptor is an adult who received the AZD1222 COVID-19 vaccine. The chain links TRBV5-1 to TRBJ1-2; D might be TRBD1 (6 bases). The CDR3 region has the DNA TGCGCCAGCAGCTCGGGAGACCACCGGGACAATGGACCGGGGGGCTACACCTTC. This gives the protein CASSSGDHRDNGPGGYTF.